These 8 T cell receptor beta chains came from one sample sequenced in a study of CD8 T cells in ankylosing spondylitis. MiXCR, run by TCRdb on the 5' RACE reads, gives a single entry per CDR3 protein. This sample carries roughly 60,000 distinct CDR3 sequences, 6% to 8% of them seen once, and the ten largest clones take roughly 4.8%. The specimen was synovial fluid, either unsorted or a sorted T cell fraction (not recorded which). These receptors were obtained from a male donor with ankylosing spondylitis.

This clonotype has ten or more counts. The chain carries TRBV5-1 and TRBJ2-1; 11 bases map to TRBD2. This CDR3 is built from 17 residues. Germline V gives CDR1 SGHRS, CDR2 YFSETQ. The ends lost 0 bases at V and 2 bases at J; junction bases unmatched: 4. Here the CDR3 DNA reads TGCGCCAGCAGCTTGGAGGGACTAGCGGAGACCTACAATGAGCAGTTCTTC. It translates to CASSLEGLAETYNEQFF.

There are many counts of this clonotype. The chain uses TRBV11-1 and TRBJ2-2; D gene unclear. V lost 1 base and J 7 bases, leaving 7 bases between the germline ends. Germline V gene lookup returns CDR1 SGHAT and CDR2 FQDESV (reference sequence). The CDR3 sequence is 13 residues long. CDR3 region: CASSLGYGGELFF. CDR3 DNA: TGTGCCAGCAGCTTAGGTTATGGCGGGGAGCTGTTTTTT.

The CDR3 here is CASSPGQGSEKLFF. DNA for the CDR3: TGTGCCAGCAGCCCGGGACAGGGTTCTGAAAAACTGTTTTTT. The rearrangement links TRBV11-2 to TRBJ1-4; TRBD1 aligns across 9 bases. Germline V gene lookup returns CDR1 SGHAT and CDR2 FQNNGV. Trimming removed 5 bases from V and 7 bases from J; junction bases left unmatched: 5. The CDR3 totals 14 residues.

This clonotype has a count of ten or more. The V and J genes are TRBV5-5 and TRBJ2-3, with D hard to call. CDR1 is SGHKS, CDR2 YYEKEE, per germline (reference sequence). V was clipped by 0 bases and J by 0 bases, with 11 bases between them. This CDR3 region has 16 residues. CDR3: CASSLDWAPSTDTQYF. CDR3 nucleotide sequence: TGTGCCAGCAGCTTGGATTGGGCGCCTAGCACAGATACGCAGTATTTT.

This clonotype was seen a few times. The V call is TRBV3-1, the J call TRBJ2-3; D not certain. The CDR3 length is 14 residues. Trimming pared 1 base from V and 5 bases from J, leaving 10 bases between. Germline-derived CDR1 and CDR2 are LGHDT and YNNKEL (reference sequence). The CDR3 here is CASSQVSGRDTQYF. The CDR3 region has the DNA TGTGCCAGCAGCCAAGTTTCCGGCCGAGATACGCAGTATTTT.

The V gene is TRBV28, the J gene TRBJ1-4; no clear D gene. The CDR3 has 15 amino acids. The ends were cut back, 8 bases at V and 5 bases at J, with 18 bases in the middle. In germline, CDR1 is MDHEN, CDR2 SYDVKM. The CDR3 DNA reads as TGTGCCAGCCTAAGGGTCCCGGGCGTGAATGAAAAACTGTTTTTT. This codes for CASLRVPGVNEKLFF. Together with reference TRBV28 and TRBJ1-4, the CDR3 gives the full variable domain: DVKVTQSSRYLVKRTGEKVFLECVQDMDHENMFWYRQDPGLGLRLIYFSYDVKMKEKGDIPEGYSVSREKKERFSLILESASTNQTSMYLCASLRVPGVNEKLFFGSGTQLSVL.

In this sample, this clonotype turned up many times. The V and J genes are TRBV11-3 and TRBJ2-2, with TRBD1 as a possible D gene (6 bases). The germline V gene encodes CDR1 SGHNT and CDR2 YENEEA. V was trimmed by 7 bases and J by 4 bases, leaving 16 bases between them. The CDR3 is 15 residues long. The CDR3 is CASTRRVGGTGELFF. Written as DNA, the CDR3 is TGTGCCAGCACCAGACGGGTAGGGGGCACCGGGGAGCTGTTTTTT. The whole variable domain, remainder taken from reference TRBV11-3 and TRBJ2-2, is EAGVVQSPRYKIIEKKQPVAFWCNPISGHNTLYWYLQNLGQGPELLIRYENEEAVDDSQLPKDRFSAERLKGVDSTLKIQPAELGDSAVYLCASTRRVGGTGELFFGEGSRLTVL.

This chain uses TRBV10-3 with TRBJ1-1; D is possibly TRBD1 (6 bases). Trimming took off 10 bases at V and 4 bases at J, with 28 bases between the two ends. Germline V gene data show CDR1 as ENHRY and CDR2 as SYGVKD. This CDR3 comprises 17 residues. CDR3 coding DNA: TGTGCCAACCGCCGAGCCACGGTGGGGGGCCATCTCACTGAAGCTTTCTTT. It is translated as CANRRATVGGHLTEAFF.